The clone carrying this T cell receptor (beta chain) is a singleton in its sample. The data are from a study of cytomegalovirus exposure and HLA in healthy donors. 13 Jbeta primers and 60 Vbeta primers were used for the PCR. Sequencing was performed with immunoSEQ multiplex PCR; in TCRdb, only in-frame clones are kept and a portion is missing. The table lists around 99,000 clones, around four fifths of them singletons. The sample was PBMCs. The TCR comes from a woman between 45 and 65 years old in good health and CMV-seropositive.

The CDR3 is CASSSPTGTGTGNTIYF. Here the CDR3 DNA reads TGTGCCAGCAGTTCCCCTACCGGGACAGGTACTGGAAACACCATATATTTT. The rearrangement joins TRBV28 to TRBJ1-3; 8 nucleotides line up with TRBD1. V lost 4 bases and J lost 2; bases outside the gene matches: 10. The length of the CDR3 is 17 residues. CDR1 and CDR2 from the germline V gene are MDHEN and SYDVKM.